The rows below give T cell receptor beta chains drawn from one sample of a study of coeliac disease. Sequencing used immunoSEQ multiplex PCR; TCRdb keeps in-frame clones, though not all of them. Of several thousand clones listed, approximately 72% are singletons. Sample: intraepithelial lymphocytes from the gut. These receptors came from a woman in her late teens or twenties with active celiac disease. CDR3s leave out the opening cysteine and the closing phenylalanine or tryptophan. D genes are given only for firm matches. Clone size appears in some rows only: once, few, many, or a class for an expanded clone.

D	J	size	V	CDR3
.	TRBJ2-1	.	TRBV11-3	ASSLETGAYNEQF
.	TRBJ1-5	.	TRBV5-1	ASSFGEFNQPQH
TRBD1	TRBJ1-2	.	TRBV18	ASSRTGGVIGLANYGYT
.	TRBJ2-3	.	TRBV7-3	ASSSSKRTDTQY
TRBD1	TRBJ1-1	.	TRBV6-1	ASSEAAGGGTEAF
TRBD1	TRBJ2-3	once	TRBV5-6	ASSLDLGQDSQY
.	TRBJ2-7	.	TRBV5-5	ASSLASGANEQY
.	TRBJ1-4	.	TRBV7-9	ASSPNSALANEKLF
.	TRBJ1-4	.	TRBV5-5	ASSLDTGNEKLF
.	TRBJ1-5	.	TRBV28	ASTSSRVQKRNQPQH
.	TRBJ1-1	once	TRBV7-3	ASSLIALGGGTEAF
TRBD2	TRBJ2-1	.	TRBV29-1	SVEIGGVEQF
TRBD1	TRBJ2-2	.	TRBV29-1	SVEDLQGDTGELF
.	TRBJ1-5	.	TRBV11-2	ASSLAREVQPQH
.	TRBJ1-1	large	TRBV5-6	ASSLWWGGDTEAF
TRBD2	TRBJ2-3	.	TRBV11-2	ASSPPASGGSDTQY
.	TRBJ2-2	once	TRBV29-1	SVEEMASNTGELF
TRBD1	TRBJ2-6	.	TRBV28	ASSYRGVSGANVLT
.	TRBJ2-5	.	TRBV7-2	ASSLGDTNQETQY
.	TRBJ2-5	.	TRBV14	ASSQRGPETQY
TRBD2	TRBJ2-5	.	TRBV29-1	SVQYGGQETQY
TRBD1	TRBJ2-1	.	TRBV25-1	ASSRGGTGSSYNEQF
.	TRBJ1-1	.	TRBV14	ASSWAPNTEAF
TRBD2	TRBJ2-1	.	TRBV5-1	ASSSLRIWTSGATFVSYNEQF
TRBD1	TRBJ2-5	.	TRBV28	ASRDRGQETQY
TRBD1	TRBJ1-2	.	TRBV6-5	ASSFDRELYYGYT
.	TRBJ2-5	.	TRBV10-3	AIRWGPQETQY
.	TRBJ2-2	.	TRBV7-6	ASSRRVWGPTGELF
.	TRBJ2-1	few	TRBV7-4	ASSLGGGRIIYNEQF